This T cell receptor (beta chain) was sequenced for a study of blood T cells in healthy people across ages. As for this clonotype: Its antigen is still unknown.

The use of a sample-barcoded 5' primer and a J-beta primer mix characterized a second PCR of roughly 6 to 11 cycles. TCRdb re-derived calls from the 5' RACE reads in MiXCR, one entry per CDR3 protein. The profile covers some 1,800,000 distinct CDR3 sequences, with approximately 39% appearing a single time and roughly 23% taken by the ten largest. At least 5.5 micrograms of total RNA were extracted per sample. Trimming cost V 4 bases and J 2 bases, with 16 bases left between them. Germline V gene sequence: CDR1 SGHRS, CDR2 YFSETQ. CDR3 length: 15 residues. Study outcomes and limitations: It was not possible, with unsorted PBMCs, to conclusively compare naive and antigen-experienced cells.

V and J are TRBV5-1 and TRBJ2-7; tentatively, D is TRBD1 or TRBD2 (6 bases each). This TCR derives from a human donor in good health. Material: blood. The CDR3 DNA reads TGCGCCAGCAGCGTGGTCAGGGGAGGACCCTACGAGCAGTACTTC. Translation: CASSVVRGGPYEQYF.